Below are 5 T cell receptor beta chains sequenced from a single sample in a study of blood T cell repertoires in COVID-19. Assay: immunoSEQ multiplex PCR; the TCRdb copy retains only in-frame clones and omits some. This sample carries around 70,000 clones, roughly three quarters of them seen once, and the ten largest clones take under 25%. Source material: peripheral blood. The receptors originated from a man in his 70s with acute or convalescent COVID-19.

V and J are TRBV5-1 and TRBJ2-7; 8 nucleotides align to TRBD2. Per germline, CDR1 SGHRS and CDR2 YFSETQ. V shed 3 bases, J shed 3 bases, and the junction held 8 bases outside the gene matches. This CDR3 has 15 amino acids. CDR3 coding DNA: TGCGCCAGCAGCTCTGGACTAGCACCATACTACGAGCAGTACTTC. The encoded protein is CASSSGLAPYYEQYF.

This clone has just one count. The chain combines TRBV28 with TRBJ1-4, with unresolved D. Between the trimmed V and J ends, which lost 10 bases and 8 bases, there was a span of 17 bases. Germline V gene data show CDR1 as MDHEN and CDR2 as SYDVKM. The CDR3 contains 13 residues. CDR3 residues: CAINSNSMEKLFF. The CDR3 nucleotides read TGTGCCATAAACAGCAATTCGATGGAAAAACTGTTTTTT.

The chain uses TRBV19 and TRBJ1-4, with D hard to call. V was trimmed by 5 bases and J by 5 bases, leaving 15 bases between them. CDR1 and CDR2 (germline): LNHDA, SQIVND (reference sequence). The CDR3 loop spans 15 amino acids. The CDR3 bases are TGTGCCAGTAGTCCTTTGAGCCAGGTCAATGAAAAACTGTTTTTT. Residues: CASSPLSQVNEKLFF.

The J gene is TRBJ2-7, the V gene TRBV6-6; 8 bases map to TRBD1. The CDR3 is 13 residues long. Looked up from germline, CDR1 is MNHNY and CDR2 is SVGAGI (reference sequence). The trim removed 5 bases at V and 2 bases at J, leaving 2 bases unmatched. The CDR3 coding sequence is TGTGCCAGCAGTCAGGACAGGGCCTACGAGCAGTACTTC. Translating gives CASSQDRAYEQYF.

In nucleotides, the CDR3 is TGTGCCAGCAGTACCCCGTACAGGGAGGGGGATGAGCAGTTCTTC. Protein: CASSTPYREGDEQFF. This rearrangement joins TRBV28 to TRBJ2-1, with TRBD2 as a possible D gene (7 bases). The CDR3 consists of 15 residues. V lost 5 bases, J lost 8 bases, and 19 bases lay in between. Germline-derived CDR1 and CDR2 are MDHEN and SYDVKM. The full variable domain, in which reference TRBV28 and TRBJ2-1 provide the parts outside the CDR3, is DVKVTQSSRYLVKRTGEKVFLECVQDMDHENMFWYRQDPGLGLRLIYFSYDVKMKEKGDIPEGYSVSREKKERFSLILESASTNQTSMYLCASSTPYREGDEQFFGPGTRLTVL.